The source of this TCR beta chain is a study of response to subunit inactivated influenza vaccine. TCRdb analysed the RT-PCR reads with MiXCR anew, one entry per CDR3 protein. The data contain 400,000 to 650,000 distinct CDR3 sequences, approximately 7.8% of them seen just once; the ten biggest clones take up about an eighth. For this clonotype: Its antigen remains unknown.

Study-wide points: It was the authors' suggestion that each seasonal influenza vaccination recruits few new T cells.

Germline V gives CDR1 SGHRS, CDR2 YFSETQ. This CDR3 region has 15 residues. V gave up 7 bases and J gave up 0 bases; unmatched junction bases: 8. V and J are TRBV5-1 and TRBJ2-3, with 7 positions matching TRBD2. The source was PBMCs from blood, collected about 23 months after vaccination. This receptor was taken from a man aged 50-75 years who received an inactivated influenza vaccine. The CDR3 sequence: CASGTAGGSTDTQYF. The DNA for the CDR3 is TGCGCCAGCGGCACCGCCGGGGGGAGCACAGATACGCAGTATTTT.